The 25 T cell receptor beta chains below come from one sample, sequenced in a study of glioma-infiltrating T cells after dendritic cell vaccination. The sample's time point: after dendritic cell vaccination, including at tumor progression/relapse. Sequencing was performed with immunoSEQ multiplex PCR; in TCRdb, only in-frame clones are kept and a portion is missing. Of approximately 50,000 clones in the sample, roughly 90% were seen once. The source was blood, collected after dendritic cell vaccination. The receptors derive from a human donor with glioblastoma.

The rearrangement joins TRBV6-6 to TRBJ2-7; 7 nucleotides align to TRBD2. This CDR3 is 15 amino acids long. Germline CDR1 reads MNHNY; CDR2 reads SVGAGI (reference sequence). Unmatched junction bases numbered 3, after V lost 0 bases and J lost 1 base. CDR3 DNA: TGTGCCAGCAGTTACTCTGGCGGGAGTTCCTACGAGCAGTACTTC. Its translation: CASSYSGGSSYEQYF.

The CDR3: CARTLDGYNEQFF. CDR3 nucleotide sequence: TGCGCCAGGACACTTGATGGCTACAATGAGCAGTTCTTC. The chain is built from TRBV5-1 and TRBJ2-1; D not certain. V dropped 8 bases and J dropped 3 bases, with 12 bases sitting between them. Germline CDR1 and CDR2: SGHRS and YFSETQ. The CDR3 has 13 amino acids.

This clone is a singleton in its sample. The V gene is TRBV5-6, the J gene TRBJ2-1; 8 bases are a match to TRBD1. Germline CDR1 SGHDT, CDR2 YYEEEE. There are 15 residues in the CDR3. V shed 2 bases and J 10 bases; nucleotides not matched to a gene: 11. The CDR3: CASSFRRGPFREQFF. The CDR3 bases are TGTGCCAGCAGCTTCCGCAGGGGGCCTTTTCGCGAGCAGTTCTTC.

The genes are TRBV6-1 and TRBJ1-2, with D maybe TRBD1 (5 bases). Trimming took 2 bases from V and 13 from J, leaving 14 bases between them. The CDR3 is 12 amino acids. CDR1 MNHNS and CDR2 SASEGT come from the germline V gene. The CDR3 here is CASSESQGLVTF. The DNA for the CDR3 is TGTGCCAGCAGTGAATCCCAGGGCTTAGTCACCTTC.

The chain has TRBV27 and TRBJ2-7; 7 positions match TRBD2. V trimming: 7 bases; J trimming: 0 bases; junction bases outside the gene matches: 6. CDR1 and CDR2 (germline): MNHEY, SMNVEV (reference sequence). The CDR3 has 14 amino acids. CDR3 residues: CASTRWGGSYEQYF. CDR3 nucleotides: TGTGCCAGCACCAGGTGGGGGGGCTCCTACGAGCAGTACTTC.

This chain links TRBV30 with TRBJ1-2, with D maybe TRBD1 (5 bases). The CDR3 is 12 amino acids. Germline CDR1 is GTSNPN and CDR2 is SVGIG (reference sequence). V was cut by 5 bases and J by 3 bases, with 10 bases left in between. CDR3 in DNA: TGTGCCTGGTACAGGATTGACTATGGCTACACCTTC. Translation: CAWYRIDYGYTF.

V usage is TRBV2 and J usage is TRBJ2-1; TRBD2 agrees at 10 bases. The V gene's germline CDR1 is SNHLY and CDR2 FYNNEI. V lost 6 bases to trimming and J lost 7 bases; unmatched junction nucleotides: 6. CDR3 length equals 14 residues. CDR3 nucleotides: TGTGCCAGCAGGGGTCTAGCGGGAGTTAATGAGCAGTTCTTC. It specifies CASRGLAGVNEQFF.

V gene TRBV5-4 combines with J gene TRBJ2-7; the D gene is possibly TRBD2 (5 bases). The CDR3 runs to 14 residues. V lost 3 bases to trimming and J lost 7 bases, with 17 bases between them. CDR1 is SGHNT, CDR2 YYREEE, per germline (reference sequence). The CDR3 nucleotides are TGTGCCAGCAGCTCGGACTTCTCGGCGCTAGAGCAGTACTTC. Protein product: CASSSDFSALEQYF.

This sequence joins TRBV29-1 and TRBJ2-1, with TRBD2 matching 8 bases. The CDR3 totals 14 residues. Germline CDR1 is SQVTM and CDR2 is ANQGSEA. The junction had 7 bases not matched to a gene; V was cut back by 7 bases and J by 2 bases. The CDR3, as DNA: TGCAGCGCGACAAAGACTAGCGCCTACAATGAGCAGTTCTTC. This encodes CSATKTSAYNEQFF.

This chain joins TRBV9 and TRBJ2-3, with D maybe TRBD1 (6 bases). This CDR3 has 14 amino acids. Trimming pared 0 bases from V and 3 bases from J, leaving 8 bases between. CDR1 and CDR2 from the germline V gene are SGDLS and YYNGEE. The CDR3: CASSVAGVTDTQYF. CDR3 bases: TGTGCCAGCAGCGTAGCAGGGGTAACAGATACGCAGTATTTT. Together with reference TRBV9 and TRBJ2-3, the CDR3 gives the full variable domain: DSGVTQTPKHLITATGQRVTLRCSPRSGDLSVYWYQQSLDQGLQFLIQYYNGEERAKGNILERFSAQQFPDLHSELNLSSLELGDSALYFCASSVAGVTDTQYFGPGTRLTVL.

The rearrangement joins TRBV7-9 to TRBJ2-7; 10 positions agree with TRBD2. This CDR3 spans 15 amino acids. The germline V gene encodes CDR1 SEHNR and CDR2 FQNEAQ (reference sequence). Unmatched junction bases numbered 8, after V lost 3 bases and J lost 6 bases. The CDR3 is CASSLVLAGVSEQYF. In nucleotides, the CDR3 is TGTGCCAGCAGCTTGGTCCTAGCGGGAGTCTCCGAGCAGTACTTC.

The rearrangement joins TRBV5-6 to TRBJ2-5; tentatively, D is TRBD2 (6 bases). CDR1 and CDR2 (germline): SGHDT, YYEEEE. The CDR3 runs 17 residues. Trimming stripped 0 bases from V and 5 bases from J, with 20 bases between. CDR3 residues: CASSLERSRREGETQYF. CDR3 DNA: TGTGCCAGCAGCTTGGAAAGGTCGCGGCGGGAAGGGGAGACCCAGTACTTC.

The chain links TRBV28 to TRBJ2-7; D call uncertain. V lost 3 bases and J 3 bases, leaving 9 bases between the germline ends. The CDR3 has 13 amino acids. Looked up from germline, CDR1 is MDHEN and CDR2 is SYDVKM. The CDR3, as DNA: TGTGCCAGCAGTTTGTCCAGAAGCTACGAGCAGTACTTC. Translated: CASSLSRSYEQYF.

The rearrangement links TRBV6-4 to TRBJ2-1; 11 nucleotides align to TRBD2. The CDR3 has 14 amino acids. Germline assignment: CDR1 MRHNA and CDR2 SNTAGT. V was clipped by 5 bases and J by 13 bases; unmatched bases: 10. Here the CDR3 reads CASSQLAGASGQFF. In DNA, the CDR3 is TGTGCCAGCAGTCAACTAGCGGGAGCCTCGGGACAGTTCTTC.

The V call is TRBV15, the J call TRBJ1-2, with D possibly matching TRBD1 (5 bases). Trimming took 6 bases from V and 7 from J, leaving 21 bases between them. Germline-derived CDR1 and CDR2 are LNHNV and YYDKDF (reference sequence). This CDR3 is built from 15 residues. The CDR3 bases are TGTGCCACCAGGCAACCGGCGTCCGGGGGAGCTGGCTACACCTTC. This encodes CATRQPASGGAGYTF.

Points on this clone: One end of the junction does not line up with germline, which may come from a read error. V usage is TRBV7-9 and J usage is TRBJ1-2; D is unclear. In germline, CDR1 is SEHNR, CDR2 FQNEAQ (reference sequence). The length of the CDR3 is 15 residues. The CDR3 is CASSSGKLIMAAWYF. The CDR3 DNA sequence: TGTGCCAGCAGCTCCGGGAAACTTATTATGGCGGCATGGTACTTC.

This clone was seen more than once but under ten times. V is TRBV10-3 and J is TRBJ1-2; no clear D. V lost 2 bases and J 0 bases, leaving 4 bases between the germline ends. Germline V gives CDR1 ENHRY, CDR2 SYGVKD. This CDR3 region has 13 residues. CDR3 protein: CAISEDTNYGYTF. The CDR3 coding sequence is TGTGCCATCAGTGAGGACACTAACTATGGCTACACCTTC.

This chain connects TRBV7-2 to TRBJ2-1, with TRBD2 as a possible D gene (6 bases). The CDR3 length is 18 residues. The V and J ends lost 5 bases and 0 bases respectively, with 20 bases between them. Germline V gene sequence: CDR1 SGHTA, CDR2 FQGNSA. The chain's CDR3 is CASSPREEDYISYNEQFF. CDR3 in DNA: TGTGCCAGCAGCCCAAGAGAGGAGGACTATATCTCCTACAATGAGCAGTTCTTC.

The genes are TRBV15 and TRBJ2-1; TRBD2 matches at 12 bases. Per the germline V gene, CDR1 is LNHNV and CDR2 is YYDKDF (reference sequence). The CDR3 consists of 15 residues. V gave up 5 bases and J gave up 7 bases; unmatched junction bases: 6. The CDR3 nucleotides are TGTGCCACCAGCTATGGGACTAGCGGGTATAATGAGCAGTTCTTC. Protein sequence: CATSYGTSGYNEQFF.

The rearrangement links TRBV29-1 to TRBJ2-7; 7 nucleotides line up with TRBD1. Germline trimming cut 7 bases from V and 5 bases from J; bases unmatched to any gene: 11. There are 13 residues in the CDR3. Germline values: CDR1 SQVTM, CDR2 ANQGSEA. Here the CDR3 DNA reads TGCAGCGGAACGAACAGGGGAACCCACGAGCAGTACTTC. This translates into CSGTNRGTHEQYF.

The gene calls are TRBV2 and TRBJ2-6; 8 bases fit TRBD1. With V trimmed by 5 bases and J by 0 bases, 6 bases remained unmatched. This CDR3 has 17 residues. In germline, CDR1 is SNHLY, CDR2 FYNNEI. CDR3 coding DNA: TGTGCCAGCAGTTATGACAGGGGCAGCTCTGGGGCCAACGTCCTGACTTTC. Translation gives CASSYDRGSSGANVLTF.

The CDR3 reads CASSHDTDRAVNEQFF. The CDR3 DNA reads TGCGCCAGCAGCCACGATACGGACAGGGCGGTCAATGAGCAGTTCTTC. The chain recombines TRBV4-3 with TRBJ2-1, with 8 bases fitting TRBD1. The CDR3 totals 16 residues. With 3 bases clipped from V and 6 bases from J, the junction kept 10 bases outside the gene matches. The germline gives CDR1 LGHNA, CDR2 YSLEER.

The table lists this clone with a count of one. This chain connects TRBV28 to TRBJ1-2; 8 bases agree with TRBD1. J was trimmed by 7 bases and V by 3 bases; bases with no gene match: 10. Germline-derived CDR1 and CDR2 are MDHEN and SYDVKM. CDR3 size: 15 residues. The CDR3 DNA reads as TGTGCCAGCAGTTTGGGAACCGGGACAGGTCTTGGCTACACCTTC. This gives the protein CASSLGTGTGLGYTF.

The genes are TRBV5-1 and TRBJ2-7, with 7 bases lining up with TRBD1. Germline V gene lookup returns CDR1 SGHRS and CDR2 YFSETQ. J was trimmed by 4 bases and V by 0 bases; bases with no gene match: 10. CDR3 length: 16 amino acids. CDR3 DNA sequence: TGCGCCAGCAGCTTGGCACAGGGGCGATTTTTATACGAGCAGTACTTC. This gives the protein CASSLAQGRFLYEQYF.

The gene calls are TRBV9 and TRBJ2-3; D gene unclear. The length of the CDR3 is 16 residues. The germline V and J ends were trimmed by 0 bases and 6 bases, with 17 bases remaining between them. Per the germline V gene, CDR1 is SGDLS and CDR2 is YYNGEE. CDR3 protein: CASSVGRRAGYDTQYF. The CDR3 bases are TGTGCCAGCAGCGTAGGCAGGCGAGCCGGATATGATACGCAGTATTTT.